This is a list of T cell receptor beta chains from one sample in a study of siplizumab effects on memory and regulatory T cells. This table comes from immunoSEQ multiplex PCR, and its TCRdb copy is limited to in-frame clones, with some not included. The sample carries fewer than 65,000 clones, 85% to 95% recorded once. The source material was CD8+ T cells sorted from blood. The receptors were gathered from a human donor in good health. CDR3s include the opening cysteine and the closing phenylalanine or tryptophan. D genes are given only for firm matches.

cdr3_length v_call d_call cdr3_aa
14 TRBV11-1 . CASSLGGNRREQYF
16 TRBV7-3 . CASSLTGESSGNTIYF
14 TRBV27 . CASKVNLDSYEQYF
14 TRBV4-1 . CASSQVGGEGEQYF
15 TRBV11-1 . CASSLIGSTYNEQFF
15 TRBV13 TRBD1 CASSPGGQGYNEQFF
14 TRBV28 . CASSFPSRTDTQYF
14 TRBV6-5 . CASRTGASYNEQFF
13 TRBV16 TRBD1 CASRLTGVQPQHF
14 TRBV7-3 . CASSPGARDYGYTF
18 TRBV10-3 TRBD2 CATQNLSGSYRWADEQFF
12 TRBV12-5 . CASEEAGSPLHF
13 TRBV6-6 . CASSFLINQPQHF
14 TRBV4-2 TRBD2 CASSQKREFYEQYF
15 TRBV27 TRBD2 CASSLGGSKGETQYF
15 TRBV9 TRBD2 CASSVASGSPNEQFF
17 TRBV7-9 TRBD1 CASSYQTGAYTQNGYTF
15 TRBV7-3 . CASSLRGRASTEQFF
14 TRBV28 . CASSLDRGNQPQHF
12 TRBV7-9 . CASSGGPGEQYF
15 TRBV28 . CASSLGRQRTDTQYF
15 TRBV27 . CASSLLPVGAHEQYF
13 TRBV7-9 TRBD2 CASAGGAYNEQFF
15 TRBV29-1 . CSVEVGEANTGELFF
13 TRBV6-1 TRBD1 CASAYRGSYEQYF
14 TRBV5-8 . CASSFVGGGTEAFF
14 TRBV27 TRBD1 CASGPRGQRTEAFF
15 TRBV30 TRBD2 CAWRGLAGAGYEQYF
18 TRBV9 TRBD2 CASSGRLAGVGVTGELFF
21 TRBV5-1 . CASSLDRGPSGGLLTHYEQYF
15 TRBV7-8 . CASSQTVGEPYGYTF
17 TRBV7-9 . CASSPPRGRESTDTQYF
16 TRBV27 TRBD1 CASSLYRDSSYNEQFF
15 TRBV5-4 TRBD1 CASSPGQGAAYEQYF
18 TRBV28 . CASSLDKQGAESYNEQFF
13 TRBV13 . CASSFDGSYEQYF
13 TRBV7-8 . CASSPWTGGTQYF
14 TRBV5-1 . CASNDFSMNTEAFF
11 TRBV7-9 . CASSLISEQYF
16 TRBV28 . CASSLEPDTPTGELFF
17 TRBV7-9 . CASSLSQGASRSEKLFF
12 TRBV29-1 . CSVRVVEYGYTF
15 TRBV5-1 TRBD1 CASSAHRGLNEKLFF
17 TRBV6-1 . CASSVNDLISSYNEQFF
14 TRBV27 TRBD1 CASTETGGTGELFF
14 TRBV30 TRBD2 CAWGTSFMADTQYF
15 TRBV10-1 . CASSETAPGTDTQYF